These 17 T cell receptor beta chains were sequenced from one sample in a study of identical twins. One entry per CDR3 protein results from TCRdb running MiXCR on the 5' RACE reads. The sample contains some 500,000 distinct CDR3 sequences, 20% to 25% of which appear only once. These same records also appear under a second study, on T cells expressing NK-cell markers.

The specimen sequenced was CD4+ T cells sorted from blood. The receptors derive from a woman younger than 35 in good health.

This clonotype has just a few counts. The V gene is TRBV4-2, the J gene TRBJ2-2; D unclear. The CDR3 extends over 14 amino acids. In germline, CDR1 is LGHNA, CDR2 YNFKEQ. V was pared by 4 bases and J by 5 bases, with 11 bases between. CDR3 loop: CASSPTTKTGELFF. The DNA for the CDR3 is TGTGCCAGCAGCCCCACAACAAAGACCGGGGAGCTGTTTTTT.

This clonotype has at least ten counts. The chain joins TRBV5-4 to TRBJ2-1, with 7 bases matching TRBD2. Germline CDR1 is SGHNT and CDR2 is YYREEE (reference sequence). The CDR3 is made up of 17 amino acids. Trimming removed 4 bases from V and 7 bases from J; junction bases left unmatched: 17. The CDR3 DNA follows: TGTGCCAGCAGCCCCCCGAGTGGGGGAGGGCGGGGGAATGAGCAGTTCTTC. It is translated as CASSPPSGGGRGNEQFF.

This CDR3 is CASSYSRRGHSYEQYF. CDR3 sequence (DNA): TGTGCCAGCAGTTACTCGAGGAGGGGACACTCCTACGAGCAGTACTTC. The chain links TRBV6-5 to TRBJ2-7, with D perhaps matching TRBD1 or TRBD2 (6 bases each). Germline values: CDR1 MNHEY, CDR2 SVGAGI. The V end lost 0 bases, the J end lost 0 bases, and 12 bases lay between the germline ends. There are 16 residues in the CDR3.

V gene TRBV20-1 combines with J gene TRBJ2-7; TRBD1 matches at 9 bases. The CDR3 contains 14 residues. Germline V gene lookup returns CDR1 DFQATT and CDR2 SNEGSKA (reference sequence). After removal of 0 bases from V and 5 bases from J, the junction contained 5 bases not matched to a gene. CDR3 region: CSARDRNRGHEQYF. The CDR3 DNA is TGCAGTGCTAGAGATCGGAACAGGGGGCACGAGCAGTACTTC.

This clonotype was counted a few times. CDR3 nucleotide sequence: TGCGCCAGCAATCCCGGGACAGCCAAAGAGACCCAGTACTTC. It codes for CASNPGTAKETQYF. The rearrangement uses TRBV5-1 and TRBJ2-5; 7 nucleotides align to TRBD1. CDR1 and CDR2 (germline): SGHRS, YFSETQ. This CDR3 comprises 14 residues. V trimming: 6 bases; J trimming: 3 bases; junction bases outside the gene matches: 8.

This clonotype was observed a few times. The V call is TRBV20-1, the J call TRBJ2-7, with TRBD2 matching 10 bases. CDR3 length equals 14 residues. From germline, CDR1 is DFQATT and CDR2 SNEGSKA (reference sequence). Germline trimming cut 5 bases from V and 0 bases from J; bases unmatched to any gene: 4. The CDR3 loop reads CSAPGLAASYEQYF. The CDR3 DNA is TGCAGTGCTCCTGGACTAGCGGCCTCCTACGAGCAGTACTTC.

The chain employs TRBV12-3 or TRBV12-4 and TRBJ1-5; 8 bases agree with TRBD1. J gave up 2 bases and V 5 bases, and 5 bases lay outside the gene matches. This CDR3 has 15 residues. Here the CDR3 reads CASSDWTGRNQPQHF. The CDR3 DNA sequence: TGTGCCAGCAGTGATTGGACAGGGCGCAATCAGCCCCAGCATTTT.

This clonotype has more than one count but fewer than ten. The chain links TRBV20-1 to TRBJ2-3, with TRBD2 matching over 7 bases. Germline V gene lookup returns CDR1 DFQATT and CDR2 SNEGSKA (reference sequence). The ends lost 7 bases at V and 4 bases at J; junction bases unmatched: 8. The CDR3 is 13 residues long. The CDR3 DNA reads as TGCAGTGTTGCTAGCGGAGCAGCAGATACGCAGTATTTT. This gives the protein CSVASGAADTQYF.

In DNA form, the CDR3 reads TGTGCCAGCAGCCATCCCCCGGAGAGGCGACCCTCCTACGAGCAGTACTTC. This codes for CASSHPPERRPSYEQYF. This chain links TRBV7-2 with TRBJ2-7; D is unresolved. The CDR3 covers 17 residues. The germline V and J ends were trimmed by 5 bases and 0 bases, with 20 bases remaining between them. CDR1 and CDR2 from the germline V gene are SGHTA and FQGNSA. The variable domain in full, with the rest retrieved from reference TRBV7-2 and TRBJ2-7, is GAGVSQSPSNKVTEKGKDVELRCDPISGHTALYWYRQSLGQGLEFLIYFQGNSAPDKSGLPSDRFSAERTGGSVSTLTIQRTQQEDSAVYLCASSHPPERRPSYEQYFGPGTRLTVT.

In its sample, this clonotype was seen many times. The genes are TRBV29-1 and TRBJ2-1; 9 bases fit TRBD1. The CDR3 extends over 14 amino acids. V shed 4 bases, J shed 5 bases, and the junction held 6 bases outside the gene matches. The germline CDR1 and CDR2 sequences are SQVTM and ANQGSEA. The CDR3 bases are TGCAGCGTTGGGAGACAGGGGGTCAACAATGAGCAGTTCTTC. This sequence encodes CSVGRQGVNNEQFF.

A few counts support this clonotype. This chain connects TRBV20-1 to TRBJ1-1; D perhaps matches TRBD1 (5 bases). Germline-derived CDR1 and CDR2 are DFQATT and SNEGSKA (reference sequence). This CDR3 comprises 15 residues. V lost 0 bases and J lost 4, with 15 bases in between. The CDR3 protein is CSARDSKGRRTEAFF. For the CDR3, the DNA is TGCAGTGCTAGAGATAGCAAGGGGCGGCGCACTGAAGCTTTCTTT.

This chain joins TRBV20-1 and TRBJ2-7; 11 nucleotides line up with TRBD1. Germline trimming cut 6 bases from V and 12 bases from J; bases unmatched to any gene: 10. This CDR3 spans 12 amino acids. The germline CDR1 and CDR2 sequences are DFQATT and SNEGSKA (reference sequence). In nucleotides, the CDR3 is TGCAGTGCAACCGGGACAGGGGGAGAGTGGTACTTC. Translating it yields CSATGTGGEWYF.

This chain joins TRBV6-1 and TRBJ2-3; D may be TRBD2 (6 bases). Germline CDR1 reads MNHNS; CDR2 reads SASEGT. The V and J ends lost 6 bases and 4 bases respectively, with 14 bases between them. The CDR3 has 14 amino acids. The CDR3 sequence: CASSRLGFADTQYF. The CDR3 coding sequence is TGTGCCAGCAGCCGACTAGGATTTGCAGATACGCAGTATTTT.

The chain has TRBV6-2 or TRBV6-3 and TRBJ2-1; 7 nucleotides line up with TRBD2. The CDR3 sequence is 12 residues long. The germline V gene encodes CDR1 MNHEY and CDR2 SVGEGT. J lost 14 bases, V lost 2 bases, and 6 bases had no gene match. The CDR3 nucleotides read TGTGCCAGCAGTTACCGCGGCCGGGGGGAGTTCTTC. It encodes CASSYRGRGEFF.

This clonotype has a handful of counts. The V and J genes are TRBV7-2 and TRBJ2-2, with 11 bases identical to TRBD2. CDR1 is SGHTA, CDR2 FQGNSA, per germline. The CDR3 spans 16 residues. After removal of 3 bases from V and 4 bases from J, the junction contained 4 bases not matched to a gene. The CDR3 sequence: CASSLTSGIGTGELFF. DNA for the CDR3: TGTGCCAGCAGCTTGACTAGCGGGATTGGCACCGGGGAGCTGTTTTTT.

The J gene is TRBJ2-6, the V gene TRBV4-3; TRBD1 is a possible D gene (5 bases). Trimming took off 0 bases at V and 0 bases at J, with 18 bases between the two ends. Germline loops: CDR1 LGHNA, CDR2 YSLEER. This CDR3 has 20 residues. CDR3 bases: TGCGCCAGCAGCCAAGACGATTTTCCCGGACACTTCTCTGGGGCCAACGTCCTGACTTTC. Residues: CASSQDDFPGHFSGANVLTF.

Regarding this clonotype: The junction shows a germline mismatch at one end, possibly a read error. The chain couples TRBV27 to TRBJ2-3; D possibly corresponds to TRBD2 (5 bases). Germline V gene data show CDR1 as MNHEY and CDR2 as SMNVEV (reference sequence). CDR3 length: 15 residues. The CDR3 bases are TGTCCCAGTCTTCCTAGAATAGCGACTACAGATACGCAGTATTTT. It encodes CPSLPRIATTDTQYF.